Below are 30 T cell receptor beta chains sequenced from a single sample in a study of blood T cell repertoires in COVID-19. This table comes from immunoSEQ multiplex PCR, and its TCRdb copy is limited to in-frame clones, with some not included. This sample has 100,000 or so clones, with roughly 92% found just once. The sample consisted of peripheral blood. Receptors originate from a man aged 70 or older with acute or convalescent COVID-19.

This rearrangement joins TRBV28 to TRBJ2-4; possible D gene TRBD2, 7 bases. Germline-derived CDR1 and CDR2 are MDHEN and SYDVKM. Trimming shortened V by 4 bases and J by 0 bases, and 10 bases separated the two germline ends. The CDR3 extends over 15 amino acids. The CDR3 nucleotides are TGTGCCAGCAGTTCGGGGGGCTCAGCCAAAAACATTCAGTACTTC. Protein: CASSSGGSAKNIQYF.

The chain combines TRBV7-9 with TRBJ1-5; D remains unclear. Trimming took off 5 bases at V and 7 bases at J, with 12 bases between the two ends. This CDR3 is 13 amino acids long. CDR1 is SEHNR and CDR2 is FQNEAQ in the germline V gene (reference sequence). CDR3 coding DNA: TGTGCCAGCAGCCGCGGGCCGAGCCAGCCCCAGCATTTT. Its protein product is CASSRGPSQPQHF.

The rearrangement uses TRBV29-1 and TRBJ1-2, with TRBD1 matching over 11 bases. V trimming: 7 bases; J trimming: 6 bases; junction bases outside the gene matches: 7. This CDR3 comprises 13 residues. Germline values: CDR1 SQVTM, CDR2 ANQGSEA. The CDR3 protein is CSAVWDRGDGYTF. The CDR3 nucleotides read TGCAGCGCGGTTTGGGACAGGGGGGATGGCTACACCTTC.

As for this clone: Since the CDR3 does not end with the conserved phenylalanine or tryptophan, this likely comes from a read error. The DNA is left out, because the CDR3 cannot be placed on it with certainty; the CDR3 is given as TCRdb lists it. The chain employs TRBV6-2 or TRBV6-3 and TRBJ1-2. The CDR3 sequence runs 13 residues, both termini included. CDR1 is MNHEY, CDR2 SVGEGT, per germline. The chain's CDR3 is CASSEQLSGSQPS.

The V call is TRBV3-1 (or the pseudogene TRBV3-2), the J call TRBJ2-2; weak D call: TRBD2 (6 bases). V lost 6 bases to trimming and J lost 6 bases, with 14 bases between them. Germline CDR1 reads LGHDT; CDR2 reads YNNKEL (reference sequence). The CDR3 extends over 14 amino acids. The CDR3 sequence: CASSWEAGAGELFF. The CDR3 nucleotides read TGTGCCAGCAGTTGGGAGGCGGGCGCCGGGGAGCTGTTTTTT.

The J gene is TRBJ2-7, the V gene TRBV29-1, with 8 bases fitting TRBD1. The CDR3 sequence is 16 residues long. Germline V gene lookup returns CDR1 SQVTM and CDR2 ANQGSEA. Unmatched junction bases numbered 13, after V lost 4 bases and J lost 2 bases. CDR3 amino acids: CSVAGLDREIPYEQYF. CDR3 DNA: TGCAGCGTTGCCGGCTTGGACAGGGAAATTCCCTACGAGCAGTACTTC.

V is TRBV4-1 and J is TRBJ2-7; the match to TRBD2 covers 12 bases. CDR1 MGHRA and CDR2 YSYEKL come from the germline V gene. This CDR3 is 17 amino acids long. Losses at the gene ends were 0 bases for V and 7 bases for J; bases not matched to a gene: 10. For the CDR3, the DNA is TGCGCCAGCAGCCAAGATTACCTAGCGGGAGGGCCGAGGGAGCAGTACTTC. Protein product: CASSQDYLAGGPREQYF.

The gene calls are TRBV19 and TRBJ1-5, with TRBD1 matching over 11 bases. The CDR3 covers 17 residues. The V gene end was trimmed by 10 bases and the J gene end by 2 bases; junction bases not matched to a gene: 13. Germline lookup yields CDR1 LNHDA and CDR2 SQIVND (reference sequence). CDR3 region: CATRRRTGGIGNQPQHF. The CDR3 nucleotides are TGTGCCACCAGGAGAAGGACAGGGGGCATCGGCAATCAGCCCCAGCATTTT.

The chain recombines TRBV15 with TRBJ2-5, with TRBD2 matching over 10 bases. The CDR3 consists of 17 residues. The junction had 7 bases not matched to a gene; V was cut back by 3 bases and J by 0 bases. CDR1 and CDR2 from the germline V gene are LNHNV and YYDKDF (reference sequence). CDR3 nucleotides: TGTGCCACCAGCAGGACCGGGACTAGCGAGTACCAAGAGACCCAGTACTTC. Translation: CATSRTGTSEYQETQYF.

The rearrangement links TRBV6-5 to TRBJ2-7; D is possibly TRBD2 (6 bases). The CDR3 consists of 14 residues. Germline CDR1 MNHEY, CDR2 SVGAGI. The V end was cut by 4 bases, the J end by 6 bases, with 16 bases between. The CDR3 protein is CASSFGRLAAEQYF. The CDR3 nucleotides read TGTGCCAGCAGTTTTGGCAGATTAGCGGCCGAGCAGTACTTC.

A few counts support this clone. The rearrangement uses TRBV4-1 and TRBJ2-3; tentatively, D is TRBD2 (6 bases). CDR1 is MGHRA, CDR2 YSYEKL, per germline. The V gene lost 1 base and the J gene lost 2 bases, with 13 bases spanning the gap. The CDR3 is 16 residues long. The CDR3 sequence is CASSQVAAGTTDTQYF. CDR3 DNA: TGCGCCAGCAGCCAAGTCGCGGCGGGGACCACAGATACGCAGTATTTT.

This clone is a singleton in its sample. The V and J genes are TRBV20-1 and TRBJ1-2; D not resolved. V dropped 3 bases and J dropped 8 bases, with 10 bases sitting between them. The CDR3 has 11 amino acids. From germline, CDR1 is DFQATT and CDR2 SNEGSKA (reference sequence). CDR3 region: CSARSGIGYTF. In DNA, the CDR3 is TGCAGTGCTAGGAGCGGGATAGGCTACACCTTC.

V usage is TRBV4-1 and J usage is TRBJ1-4, with TRBD1 identical over 8 bases. This CDR3 is built from 16 residues. V was pared by 0 bases and J by 8 bases, with 8 bases of the junction left unmatched. Germline V gene lookup returns CDR1 MGHRA and CDR2 YSYEKL. The CDR3 nucleotides read TGCGCCAGCAGCCAAGATGGAACAGGGGGAGGAGAAAAACTGTTTTTT. Its translation: CASSQDGTGGGEKLFF.

The chain uses TRBV4-2 and TRBJ2-5; D ambiguous. V lost 1 base and J 1 base, leaving 7 bases between the germline ends. The CDR3 is made up of 14 amino acids. CDR1 and CDR2 (germline): LGHNA, YNFKEQ. The CDR3 here is CASSQGSIQETQYF. The CDR3 region has the DNA TGTGCCAGCAGCCAAGGATCTATCCAAGAGACCCAGTACTTC.

This clone occurred a few times. This chain connects TRBV6-4 to TRBJ1-2; TRBD1 is a possible D gene (5 bases). This CDR3 is 14 amino acids long. Germline CDR1 reads MRHNA; CDR2 reads SNTAGT. The V and J ends lost 3 bases and 8 bases respectively, with 16 bases between them. CDR3 residues: CASSDTDQGSGYTF. The DNA for the CDR3 is TGTGCCAGCAGTGATACAGATCAGGGCAGCGGCTACACCTTC.

This rearrangement joins TRBV11-2 to TRBJ2-1, with 11 bases fitting TRBD2. The CDR3 totals 17 residues. The germline CDR1 and CDR2 sequences are SGHAT and FQNNGV. V shed 11 bases, J shed 6 bases, and the junction held 18 bases outside the gene matches. The CDR3 DNA is TGTGCCTATCAGCTCAGCTGGACTAGCGGGTCCGTCAATGAGCAGTTCTTC. Protein product: CAYQLSWTSGSVNEQFF.

The gene calls are TRBV5-1 and TRBJ2-5, with 7 bases identical to TRBD1. Losses at the gene ends were 3 bases for V and 4 bases for J; bases not matched to a gene: 3. This CDR3 is built from 13 residues. Germline CDR1 is SGHRS and CDR2 is YFSETQ. The CDR3 region has the DNA TGCGCCAGCAGCTCTACAGGGGCAGAGACCCAGTACTTC. This gives the protein CASSSTGAETQYF.

The rearrangement uses TRBV6-5 and TRBJ1-5; tentative D call: TRBD1 (5 bases). From germline, CDR1 is MNHEY and CDR2 SVGAGI. The V end lost 7 bases, the J end lost 3 bases, and 13 bases lay between the germline ends. The CDR3 runs 14 residues. CDR3 coding DNA: TGTGCCAGCATAAGGGACTCCGTCAATCAGCCCCAGCATTTT. Translating gives CASIRDSVNQPQHF.

This chain uses TRBV28 with TRBJ2-1, with 15 bases matching TRBD2. Looked up from germline, CDR1 is MDHEN and CDR2 is SYDVKM. V gave up 6 bases and J gave up 0 bases; unmatched junction bases: 9. CDR3 length equals 19 residues. In DNA form, the CDR3 reads TGTGCCAGCAGCCCCGGGACTAGCGGGAGGCATAGCTCCTACAATGAGCAGTTCTTC. This codes for CASSPGTSGRHSSYNEQFF.

This rearrangement joins TRBV11-2 to TRBJ1-4, with D perhaps TRBD1 (5 bases). There are 14 residues in the CDR3. With 0 bases removed from V and 10 bases from J, the gap between germline ends came to 12 bases. From germline, CDR1 is SGHAT and CDR2 FQNNGV. CDR3 coding DNA: TGTGCCAGCAGCTTAGAGGGACTCGGTGGAAAACTGTTTTTT. Its translation is CASSLEGLGGKLFF.

V usage is TRBV7-2 and J usage is TRBJ1-6; 7 bases agree with TRBD1. The CDR3 sequence is 15 residues long. Germline values: CDR1 SGHTA, CDR2 FQGNSA. Trimming cost V 3 bases and J 7 bases; bases outside gene matches: 6. The chain's CDR3 is CASSLEGTVNSPLHF. CDR3 nucleotide sequence: TGTGCCAGCAGCTTGGAGGGGACAGTGAATTCACCCCTCCACTTT.

The rearrangement links TRBV12-3 or TRBV12-4 to TRBJ1-5; D is perhaps TRBD1 (5 bases). V shed 5 bases and J shed 5 bases, with 10 bases lying between them. CDR3 length: 13 amino acids. The CDR3 sequence: CASSKGWDQPQHF. DNA of the CDR3: TGTGCCAGCAGTAAGGGGTGGGATCAGCCCCAGCATTTT.

The V and J genes are TRBV18 and TRBJ1-2; TRBD1 is a possible D gene (6 bases). The CDR3 has 14 amino acids. CDR1 is KGHSH, CDR2 LQKENI, per germline. Trimming took 3 bases from V and 3 from J, leaving 11 bases between them. Here the CDR3 reads CASSPRDIDYGYTF. As DNA, the CDR3 is TGTGCCAGCTCACCTAGGGACATCGACTATGGCTACACCTTC.

J is TRBJ2-2 and V is TRBV7-2, with TRBD2 matching 10 bases. Germline trimming cut 5 bases from V and 5 bases from J; bases unmatched to any gene: 8. This CDR3 has 16 amino acids. The germline gives CDR1 SGHTA, CDR2 FQGNSA. This CDR3 is CASSPHLAGVTGELFF. The CDR3 DNA follows: TGTGCCAGCAGCCCGCACCTAGCGGGAGTTACCGGGGAGCTGTTTTTT.

The chain recombines TRBV7-9 with TRBJ2-5; 11 bases are shared with TRBD2. Germline V gene data show CDR1 as SEHNR and CDR2 as FQNEAQ (reference sequence). The CDR3 is 19 residues long. Trimming removed 6 bases from V and 2 bases from J; junction bases left unmatched: 17. The CDR3 DNA follows: TGTGCCAGCAGTCTTGGGCAATGGGGGACTAGCGGAAAGCAAGAGACCCAGTACTTC. Translating it yields CASSLGQWGTSGKQETQYF.

V is TRBV4-1 and J is TRBJ1-5; 8 positions match TRBD1. J lost 6 bases, V lost 0 bases, and 7 bases had no gene match. Germline V lookup: CDR1 MGHRA, CDR2 YSYEKL. The CDR3 loop spans 16 amino acids. CDR3 sequence reads: CASSQEGAGGGQPQHF. The CDR3 bases are TGCGCCAGCAGCCAAGAGGGGGCAGGGGGCGGTCAGCCCCAGCATTTT.

The chain joins TRBV28 to TRBJ1-1, with 11 bases matching TRBD1. This CDR3 comprises 13 residues. V shed 6 bases and J 7 bases; nucleotides not matched to a gene: 4. The germline V gene encodes CDR1 MDHEN and CDR2 SYDVKM. CDR3 sequence (DNA): TGTGCCAGCAGGAGGACAGGGGGCCTTGAAGCTTTCTTT. Its translation is CASRRTGGLEAFF.

The rearrangement uses TRBV5-5 and TRBJ2-3; TRBD2 agrees at 7 bases. Trimming took 0 bases from V and 7 from J; bases not matched to a gene: 8. The germline V gene encodes CDR1 SGHKS and CDR2 YYEKEE (reference sequence). The CDR3 has 15 amino acids. The CDR3 sequence is CASSLAGAGKHTQYF. For the CDR3, the DNA is TGTGCCAGCAGCTTGGCCGGAGCGGGGAAACATACGCAGTATTTT.

This chain connects TRBV7-8 to TRBJ1-5; D remains unclear. CDR1 and CDR2 from the germline V gene are SGHVS and FQNEAQ. Trimming pared 3 bases from V and 5 bases from J, leaving 14 bases between. The CDR3 is 15 residues long. The DNA of the CDR3 is TGTGCCAGCAGCTTCGGAGGATCCCAGTATCAGCCCCAGCATTTT. It translates to CASSFGGSQYQPQHF.

A remark on this clone: Other DNA sequences in the same sample also yield this CDR3. This rearrangement joins TRBV18 to TRBJ1-5, with 7 bases aligning to TRBD1. The J segment lost 5 bases and the V segment lost 3 bases, leaving 1 base of the junction unmatched. This CDR3 is 13 amino acids long. CDR1 and CDR2 from the germline V gene are KGHSH and LQKENI. Here the CDR3 reads CASSPDRDQPQHF. CDR3 nucleotides: TGTGCCAGCTCACCCGACAGGGATCAGCCCCAGCATTTT.